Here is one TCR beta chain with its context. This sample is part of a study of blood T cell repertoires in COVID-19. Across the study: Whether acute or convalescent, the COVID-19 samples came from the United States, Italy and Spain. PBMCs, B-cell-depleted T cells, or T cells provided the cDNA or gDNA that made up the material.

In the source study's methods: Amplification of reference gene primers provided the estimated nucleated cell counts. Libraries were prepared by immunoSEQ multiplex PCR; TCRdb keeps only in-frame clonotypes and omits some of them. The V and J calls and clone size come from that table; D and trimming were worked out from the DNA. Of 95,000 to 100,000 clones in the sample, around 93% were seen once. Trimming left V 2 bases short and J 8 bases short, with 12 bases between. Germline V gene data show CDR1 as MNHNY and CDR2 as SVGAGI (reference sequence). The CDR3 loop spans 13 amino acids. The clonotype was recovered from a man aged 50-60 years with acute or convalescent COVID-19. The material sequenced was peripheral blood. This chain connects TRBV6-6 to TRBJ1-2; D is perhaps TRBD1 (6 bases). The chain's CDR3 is CASSYTGIWGYTF. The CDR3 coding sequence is TGTGCCAGCAGTTACACAGGGATTTGGGGCTACACCTTC.